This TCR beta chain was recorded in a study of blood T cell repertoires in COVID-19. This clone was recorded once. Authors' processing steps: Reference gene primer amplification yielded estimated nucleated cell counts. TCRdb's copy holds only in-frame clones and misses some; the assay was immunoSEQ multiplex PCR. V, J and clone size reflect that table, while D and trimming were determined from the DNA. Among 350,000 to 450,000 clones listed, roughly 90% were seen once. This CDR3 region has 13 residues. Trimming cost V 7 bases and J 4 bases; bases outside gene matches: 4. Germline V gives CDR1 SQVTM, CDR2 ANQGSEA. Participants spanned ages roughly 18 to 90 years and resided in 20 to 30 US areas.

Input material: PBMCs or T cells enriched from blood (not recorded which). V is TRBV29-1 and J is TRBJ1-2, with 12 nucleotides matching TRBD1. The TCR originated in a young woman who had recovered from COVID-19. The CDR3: CSAPGQGAYGYTF. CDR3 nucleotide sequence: TGCAGCGCGCCGGGACAGGGGGCCTATGGCTACACCTTC.